This T cell receptor (beta chain) was captured by sequencing in a study of technical replicates of blood from a handful of donors. Profiled with immunoSEQ multiplex PCR; TCRdb holds only in-frame clones, not every one. The sample lists tens of thousands of clones, approximately 95% seen once, with roughly 0.28% in the top ten. Sequenced material: T cells isolated from PBMCs. This receptor was identified in a human donor in good health.

CDR3 protein: CASSWRSNQPQHF. DNA of the CDR3: TGTGCCAGCAGTTGGCGGAGCAATCAGCCCCAGCATTTT. V gene TRBV27 combines with J gene TRBJ1-5, with no clear D. V was trimmed by 4 bases and J by 1 base, leaving 5 bases between them. The CDR3 length is 13 residues. In germline, CDR1 is MNHEY, CDR2 SMNVEV (reference sequence).